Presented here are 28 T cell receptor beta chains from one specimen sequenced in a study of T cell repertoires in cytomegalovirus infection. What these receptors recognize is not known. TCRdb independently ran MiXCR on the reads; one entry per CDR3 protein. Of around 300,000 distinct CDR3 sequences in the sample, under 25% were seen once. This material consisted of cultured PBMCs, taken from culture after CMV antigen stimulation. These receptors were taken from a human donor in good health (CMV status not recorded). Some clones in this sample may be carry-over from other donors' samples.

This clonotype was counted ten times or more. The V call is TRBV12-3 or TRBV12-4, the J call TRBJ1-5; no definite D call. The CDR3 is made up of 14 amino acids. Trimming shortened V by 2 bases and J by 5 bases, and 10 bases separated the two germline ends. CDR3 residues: CASSLMDGDQPQHF. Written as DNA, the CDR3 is TGTGCCAGCAGTTTAATGGATGGCGATCAGCCCCAGCATTTT.

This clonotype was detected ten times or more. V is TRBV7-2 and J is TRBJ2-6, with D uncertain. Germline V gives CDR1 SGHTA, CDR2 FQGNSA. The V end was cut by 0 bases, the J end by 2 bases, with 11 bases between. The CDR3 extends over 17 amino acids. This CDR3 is CASSLAGIWPGANVLTF. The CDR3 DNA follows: TGTGCCAGCAGCTTAGCAGGGATTTGGCCTGGGGCCAACGTCCTGACTTTC.

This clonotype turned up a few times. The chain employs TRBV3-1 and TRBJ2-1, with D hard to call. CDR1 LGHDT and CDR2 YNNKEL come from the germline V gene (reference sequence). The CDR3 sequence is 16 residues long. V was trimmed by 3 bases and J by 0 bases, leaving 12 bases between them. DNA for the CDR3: TGTGCCAGCAGCCAGACTTCTGGTAGCTCCTACAATGAGCAGTTCTTC. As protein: CASSQTSGSSYNEQFF.

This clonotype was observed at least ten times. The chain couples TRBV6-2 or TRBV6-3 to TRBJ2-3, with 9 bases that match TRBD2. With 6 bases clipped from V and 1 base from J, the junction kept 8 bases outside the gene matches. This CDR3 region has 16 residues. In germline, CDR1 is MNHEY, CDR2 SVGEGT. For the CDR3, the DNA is TGTGCCAGCAGCCGGGTTAGCGGGAGCGGCACAGATACGCAGTATTTT. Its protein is CASSRVSGSGTDTQYF.

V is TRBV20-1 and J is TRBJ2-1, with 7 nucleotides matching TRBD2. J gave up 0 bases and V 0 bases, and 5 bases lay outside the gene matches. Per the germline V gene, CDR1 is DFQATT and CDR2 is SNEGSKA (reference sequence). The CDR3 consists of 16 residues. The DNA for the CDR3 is TGCAGTGCTAGAGATCTAGGCGGGAGCTCCTACAATGAGCAGTTCTTC. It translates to CSARDLGGSSYNEQFF.

The CDR3 spells CASSPSRTRSLGEQFF. The CDR3, as DNA: TGTGCCAGCAGCCCATCCCGGACTAGATCCCTTGGGGAGCAGTTCTTC. The chain carries TRBV13 and TRBJ2-1; 7 positions agree with TRBD2. The germline V gene encodes CDR1 PRHDT and CDR2 FYEKMQ (reference sequence). The CDR3 spans 16 residues. With 5 bases clipped from V and 10 bases from J, the junction kept 17 bases outside the gene matches.

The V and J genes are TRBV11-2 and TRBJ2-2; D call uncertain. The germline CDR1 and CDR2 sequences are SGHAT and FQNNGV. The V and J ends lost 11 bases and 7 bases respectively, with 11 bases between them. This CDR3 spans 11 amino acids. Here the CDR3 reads CAEARNGELFF. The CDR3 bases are TGTGCCGAAGCACGGAACGGGGAGCTGTTTTTT.

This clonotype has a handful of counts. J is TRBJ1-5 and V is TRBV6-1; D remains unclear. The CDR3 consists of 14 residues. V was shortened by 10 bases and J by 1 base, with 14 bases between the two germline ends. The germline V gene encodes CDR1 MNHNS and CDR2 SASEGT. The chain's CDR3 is CATLAGSSNQPQHF. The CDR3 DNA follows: TGTGCCACCCTCGCGGGTTCGAGCAATCAGCCCCAGCATTTT.

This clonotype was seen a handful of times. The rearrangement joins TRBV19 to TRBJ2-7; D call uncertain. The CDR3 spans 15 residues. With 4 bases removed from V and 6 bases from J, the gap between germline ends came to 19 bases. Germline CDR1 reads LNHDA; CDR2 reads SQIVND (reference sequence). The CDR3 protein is CASSKVNTWGSEQYF. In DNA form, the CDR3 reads TGTGCCAGTAGTAAAGTTAATACCTGGGGATCCGAGCAGTACTTC.

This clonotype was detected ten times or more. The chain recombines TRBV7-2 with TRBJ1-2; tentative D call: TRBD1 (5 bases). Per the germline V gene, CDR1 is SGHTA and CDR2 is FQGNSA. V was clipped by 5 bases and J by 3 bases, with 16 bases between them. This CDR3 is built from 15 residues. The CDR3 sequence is CASSITGDSYYGYTF. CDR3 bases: TGTGCCAGCAGCATAACAGGCGACTCCTACTATGGCTACACCTTC.

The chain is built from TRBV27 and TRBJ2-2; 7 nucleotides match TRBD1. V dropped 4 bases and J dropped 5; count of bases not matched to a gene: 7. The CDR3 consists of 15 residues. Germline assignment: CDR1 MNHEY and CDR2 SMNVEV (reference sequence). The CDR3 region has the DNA TGTGCCAGCAGTTGGGCCGGGACAGAGACCGGGGAGCTGTTTTTT. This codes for CASSWAGTETGELFF.

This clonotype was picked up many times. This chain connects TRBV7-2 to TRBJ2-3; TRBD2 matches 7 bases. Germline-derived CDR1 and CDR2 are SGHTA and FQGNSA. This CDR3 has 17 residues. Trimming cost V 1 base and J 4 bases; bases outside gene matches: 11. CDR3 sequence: CASSLGSAGAFSDTQYF. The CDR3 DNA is TGTGCCAGCAGCTTAGGGTCTGCGGGAGCCTTTTCAGATACGCAGTATTTT. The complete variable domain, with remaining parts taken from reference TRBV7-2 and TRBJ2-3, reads GAGVSQSPSNKVTEKGKDVELRCDPISGHTALYWYRQSLGQGLEFLIYFQGNSAPDKSGLPSDRFSAERTGGSVSTLTIQRTQQEDSAVYLCASSLGSAGAFSDTQYFGPGTRLTVL.

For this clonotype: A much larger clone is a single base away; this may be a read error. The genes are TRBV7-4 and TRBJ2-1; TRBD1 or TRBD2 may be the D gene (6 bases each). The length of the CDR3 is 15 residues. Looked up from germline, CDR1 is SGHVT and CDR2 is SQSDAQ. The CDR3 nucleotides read TGTGCCAGCAGCTTAAGGGGGAGGTCCTACGATGAGCAGTTCTTC. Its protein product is CASSLRGRSYDEQFF. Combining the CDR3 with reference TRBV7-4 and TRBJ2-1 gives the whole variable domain GAGVSQSPRYKVAKRGRDVALRCDSISGHVTLYWYRQTLGQGSEVLTYSQSDAQRDKSGRPSGRFSAERPERSVSTLKIQRTEQGDSAVYLCASSLRGRSYDEQFFGPGTRLTVL.

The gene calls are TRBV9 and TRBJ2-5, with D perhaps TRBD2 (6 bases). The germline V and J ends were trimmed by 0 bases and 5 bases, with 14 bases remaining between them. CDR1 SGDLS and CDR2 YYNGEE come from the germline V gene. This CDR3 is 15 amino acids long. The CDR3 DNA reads TGTGCCAGCAGCGTAGAAGGCGACCGGGGGGAGACCCAGTACTTC. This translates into CASSVEGDRGETQYF.

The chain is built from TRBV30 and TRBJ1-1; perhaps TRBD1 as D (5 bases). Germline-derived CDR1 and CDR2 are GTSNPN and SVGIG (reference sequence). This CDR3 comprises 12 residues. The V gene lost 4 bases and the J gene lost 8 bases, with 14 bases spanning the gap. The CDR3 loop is CAWTGYGSEAFF. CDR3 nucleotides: TGTGCCTGGACAGGGTACGGTTCGGAAGCTTTCTTT.

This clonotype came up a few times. This chain's CDR3 is CASSLPRDRETPYEQYV. CDR3 in DNA: TGTGCCAGCAGTTTACCCCGGGACAGGGAGACCCCGTACGAGCAGTACGTC. The genes are TRBV12-3 or TRBV12-4 and TRBJ2-7; 9 bases align to TRBD1. The CDR3 spans 17 residues. The J segment lost 4 bases and the V segment lost 2 bases, leaving 12 bases of the junction unmatched.

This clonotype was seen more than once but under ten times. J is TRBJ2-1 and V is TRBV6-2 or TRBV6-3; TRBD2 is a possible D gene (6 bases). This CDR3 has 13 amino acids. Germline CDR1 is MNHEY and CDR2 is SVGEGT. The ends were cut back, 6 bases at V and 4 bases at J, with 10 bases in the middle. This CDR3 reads CASRELAYNEQFF. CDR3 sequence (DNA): TGTGCCAGCAGAGAACTAGCATACAATGAGCAGTTCTTC.

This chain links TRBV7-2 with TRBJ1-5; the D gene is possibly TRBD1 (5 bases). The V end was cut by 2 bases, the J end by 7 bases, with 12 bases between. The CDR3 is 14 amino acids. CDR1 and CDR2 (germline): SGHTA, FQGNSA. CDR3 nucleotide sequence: TGTGCCAGCAGCTTATCTCCGGGGGAGCAGCCCCAGCATTTT. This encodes CASSLSPGEQPQHF. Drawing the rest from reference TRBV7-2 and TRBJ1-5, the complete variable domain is GAGVSQSPSNKVTEKGKDVELRCDPISGHTALYWYRQSLGQGLEFLIYFQGNSAPDKSGLPSDRFSAERTGGSVSTLTIQRTQQEDSAVYLCASSLSPGEQPQHFGDGTRLSIL.

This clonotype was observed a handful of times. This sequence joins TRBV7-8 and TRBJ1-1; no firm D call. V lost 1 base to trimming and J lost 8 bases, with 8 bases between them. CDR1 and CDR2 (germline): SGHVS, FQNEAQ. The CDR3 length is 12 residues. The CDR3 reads CASSLGEGEAFF. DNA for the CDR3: TGTGCCAGCAGCTTAGGGGAAGGAGAAGCTTTCTTT. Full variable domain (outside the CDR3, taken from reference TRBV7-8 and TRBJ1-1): GAGVSQSPRYKVAKRGQDVALRCDPISGHVSLFWYQQALGQGPEFLTYFQNEAQLDKSGLPSDRFFAERPEGSVSTLKIQRTQQEDSAVYLCASSLGEGEAFFGQGTRLTVV.

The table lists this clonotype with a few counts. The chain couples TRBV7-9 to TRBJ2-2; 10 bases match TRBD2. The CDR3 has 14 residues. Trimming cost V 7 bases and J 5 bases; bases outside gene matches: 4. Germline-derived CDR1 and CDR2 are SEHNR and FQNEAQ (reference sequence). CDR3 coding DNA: TGTGCCAGCACTAGCGGGAGATGGACCGGGGAGCTGTTTTTT. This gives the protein CASTSGRWTGELFF.

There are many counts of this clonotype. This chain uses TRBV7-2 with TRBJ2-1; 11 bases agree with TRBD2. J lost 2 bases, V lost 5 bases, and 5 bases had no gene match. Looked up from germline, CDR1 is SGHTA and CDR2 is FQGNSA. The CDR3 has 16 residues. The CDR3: CASSPYSGRAYNEQFF. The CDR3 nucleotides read TGTGCCAGCAGCCCTTATAGCGGGAGGGCCTACAATGAGCAGTTCTTC. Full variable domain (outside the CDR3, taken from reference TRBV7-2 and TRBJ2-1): GAGVSQSPSNKVTEKGKDVELRCDPISGHTALYWYRQSLGQGLEFLIYFQGNSAPDKSGLPSDRFSAERTGGSVSTLTIQRTQQEDSAVYLCASSPYSGRAYNEQFFGPGTRLTVL.

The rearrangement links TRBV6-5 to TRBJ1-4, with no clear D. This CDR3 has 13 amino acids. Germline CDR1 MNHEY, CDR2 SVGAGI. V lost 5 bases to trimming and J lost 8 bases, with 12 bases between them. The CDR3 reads CASSADGGEKLFF. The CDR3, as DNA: TGTGCCAGCAGTGCTGACGGCGGGGAAAAACTGTTTTTT.

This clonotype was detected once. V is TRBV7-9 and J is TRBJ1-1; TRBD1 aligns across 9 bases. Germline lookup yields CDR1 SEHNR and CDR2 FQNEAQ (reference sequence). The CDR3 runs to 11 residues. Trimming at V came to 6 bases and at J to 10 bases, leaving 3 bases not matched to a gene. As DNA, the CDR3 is TGTGCCAGCAGAATGACAGGGGGAGCTTTCTTT. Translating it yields CASRMTGGAFF.

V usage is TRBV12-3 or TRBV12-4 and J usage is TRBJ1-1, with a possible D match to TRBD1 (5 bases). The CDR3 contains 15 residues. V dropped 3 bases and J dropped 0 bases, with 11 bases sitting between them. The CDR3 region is CASSFSGRMNTEAFF. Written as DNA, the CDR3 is TGTGCCAGCAGTTTCTCGGGACGGATGAACACTGAAGCTTTCTTT.

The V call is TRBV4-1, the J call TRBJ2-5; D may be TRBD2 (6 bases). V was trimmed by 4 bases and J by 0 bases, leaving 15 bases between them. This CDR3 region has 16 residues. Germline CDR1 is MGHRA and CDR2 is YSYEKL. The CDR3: CASSRPGQRDQETQYF. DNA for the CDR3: TGCGCCAGCAGCCGGCCGGGGCAGCGGGACCAAGAGACCCAGTACTTC.

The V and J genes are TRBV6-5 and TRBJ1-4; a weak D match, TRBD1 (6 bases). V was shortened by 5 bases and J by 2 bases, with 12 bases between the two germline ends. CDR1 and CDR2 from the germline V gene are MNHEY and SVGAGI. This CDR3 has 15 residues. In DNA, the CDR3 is TGTGCCAGCAGTCTCACAGGGTGGACTAATGAAAAACTGTTTTTT. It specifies CASSLTGWTNEKLFF.

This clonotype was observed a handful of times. CDR3 nucleotide sequence: TGTGCCAGCAGTTACTCGACGGGGAACACTGAAGCTTTCTTT. Translated: CASSYSTGNTEAFF. The chain combines TRBV6-6 with TRBJ1-1; D unresolved. Germline CDR1 is MNHNY and CDR2 is SVGAGI (reference sequence). Between the trimmed V and J ends, which lost 0 bases and 1 base, there was a span of 6 bases. The CDR3 covers 14 residues.

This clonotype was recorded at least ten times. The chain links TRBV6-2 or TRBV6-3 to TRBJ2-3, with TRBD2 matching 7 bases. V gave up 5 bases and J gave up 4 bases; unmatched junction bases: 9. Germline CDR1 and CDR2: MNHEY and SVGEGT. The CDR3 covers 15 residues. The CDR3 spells CASSMTSLVADTQYF. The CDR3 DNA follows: TGTGCCAGCAGTATGACTAGCTTAGTTGCAGATACGCAGTATTTT.